In this sample, the clone carrying this T cell receptor beta chain turned up once. What it recognizes is unknown. This sample was taken from a study of cytomegalovirus exposure and HLA in healthy donors. General study points: Some V segments, including TRBV6-2 and TRBV6-3, were excluded as indistinguishable.

In germline, CDR1 is MGHRA, CDR2 YSYEKL. V dropped 4 bases and J dropped 4; count of bases not matched to a gene: 8. The CDR3 spans 17 residues. PCR involved 60 Vbeta and 13 Jbeta primers. The assay was immunoSEQ multiplex PCR, and TCRdb's table has in-frame clones only and misses some. In the table there are 200,000 to 250,000 clones, 82% of which are singletons. The genes are TRBV4-1 and TRBJ1-5, with 12 bases identical to TRBD1. The sequencing input was PBMCs. The sequence derives from a woman in her thirties or forties in good health and CMV-seronegative. CDR3 residues: CASSLWAGQGANQPQHF. CDR3 nucleotides: TGCGCCAGCAGCCTATGGGCGGGACAGGGGGCGAATCAGCCCCAGCATTTT.